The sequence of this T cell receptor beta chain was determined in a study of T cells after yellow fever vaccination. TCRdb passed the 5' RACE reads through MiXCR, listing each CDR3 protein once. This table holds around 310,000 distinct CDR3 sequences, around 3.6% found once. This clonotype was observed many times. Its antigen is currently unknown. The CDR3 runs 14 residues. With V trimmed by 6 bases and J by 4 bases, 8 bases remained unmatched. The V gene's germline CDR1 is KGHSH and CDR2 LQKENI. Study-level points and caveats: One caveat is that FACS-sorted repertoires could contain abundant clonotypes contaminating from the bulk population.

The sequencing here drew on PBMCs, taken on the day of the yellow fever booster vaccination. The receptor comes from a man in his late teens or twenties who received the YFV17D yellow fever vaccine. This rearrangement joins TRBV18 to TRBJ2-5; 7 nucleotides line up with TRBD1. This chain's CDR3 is CASSFRQGGETQYF. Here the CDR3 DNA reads TGTGCCAGCTCGTTCAGACAGGGTGGAGAGACCCAGTACTTC.